The rows below give T cell receptor beta chains drawn from one sample of a study of T-cell reconstitution after alpha-beta-depleted transplantation in children. TCRdb ran MiXCR on the PCR reads and lists one entry per CDR3 protein. The repertoire holds approximately 500,000 distinct CDR3 sequences, with roughly a tenth as singletons. The sample consisted of PBMCs, taken before TCRalphabeta/CD19-depleted stem cell transplant. These receptor sequences come from a child younger than 10 with inherited bone marrow failure, due to receive a stem cell transplant. Each CDR3 is given with its conserved first and last residue. D genes are given only for firm matches. Clone size is given as once, few or many counts, or a class when the clone is expanded.

>many|TRBJ2-3|TRBV10-3|TRBD1
CAISEPTGRIDTQYF
TGTGCCATCAGTGAGCCGACAGGGCGGATAGATACGCAGTATTTT
>few|TRBJ2-7|TRBV12-3/TRBV12-4|NA
CASSLGTNKYYEQYF
TGTGCCAGCAGTTTGGGTACAAACAAGTACTACGAGCAGTACTTC
>many|TRBJ1-2|TRBV2|TRBD1
CASSTGTGGFGYTF
TGTGCCAGCAGTACCGGGACAGGGGGCTTTGGCTACACCTTC
>many|TRBJ1-2|TRBV28|NA
CASNPGPGSFVYGYTF
TGTGCCAGTAACCCGGGCCCAGGGTCGTTTGTCTATGGCTACACCTTC
>many|TRBJ2-7|TRBV28|TRBD2
CASSSPGLAGLEQYF
TGTGCCAGCAGTTCCCCCGGGCTAGCGGGACTCGAGCAGTACTTC
>few|TRBJ2-7|TRBV10-3|NA
CAIRGARFYEQYF
TGTGCCATCAGGGGGGCCCGATTCTACGAGCAGTACTTC
>many|TRBJ1-4|TRBV2|TRBD1
CASSSGTGNEKLF
TGTGCCAGCAGTTCCGGGACAGGGAATGAAAAACTGTTT
>many|TRBJ1-2|TRBV20-1|NA
CSARTRAATNYGYTF
TGCAGTGCTCGGACGAGGGCTGCCACTAACTATGGCTACACCTTC
>many|TRBJ1-4|TRBV5-4|TRBD1
CASSPGGGSEKLFF
TGTGCCAGCAGCCCAGGGGGAGGGAGTGAAAAACTGTTTTTT
>many|TRBJ1-4|TRBV6-1|NA
CASRPFATNEKLFF
TGTGCCAGCCGACCCTTTGCAACTAATGAAAAACTGTTTTTT
>many|TRBJ2-7|TRBV12-3/TRBV12-4|TRBD2
CASSLGPRGGPDEQYF
TGTGCCAGCAGTTTGGGCCCCCGGGGGGGGCCTGACGAGCAGTACTTC
>many|TRBJ2-7|TRBV12-3/TRBV12-4|TRBD1
CASSFGQGRSEQYF
TGTGCCAGCAGTTTTGGACAGGGGCGCTCCGAGCAGTACTTC
>many|TRBJ1-3|TRBV7-2|NA
CASSLRSPDSGNTIYF
TGTGCCAGCAGCTTAAGGAGCCCTGACTCTGGAAACACCATATATTTT
>many|TRBJ1-4|TRBV12-3/TRBV12-4|NA
CASSYEYPTNEKLFF
TGTGCCAGCAGTTATGAATACCCAACTAATGAAAAACTGTTTTTT